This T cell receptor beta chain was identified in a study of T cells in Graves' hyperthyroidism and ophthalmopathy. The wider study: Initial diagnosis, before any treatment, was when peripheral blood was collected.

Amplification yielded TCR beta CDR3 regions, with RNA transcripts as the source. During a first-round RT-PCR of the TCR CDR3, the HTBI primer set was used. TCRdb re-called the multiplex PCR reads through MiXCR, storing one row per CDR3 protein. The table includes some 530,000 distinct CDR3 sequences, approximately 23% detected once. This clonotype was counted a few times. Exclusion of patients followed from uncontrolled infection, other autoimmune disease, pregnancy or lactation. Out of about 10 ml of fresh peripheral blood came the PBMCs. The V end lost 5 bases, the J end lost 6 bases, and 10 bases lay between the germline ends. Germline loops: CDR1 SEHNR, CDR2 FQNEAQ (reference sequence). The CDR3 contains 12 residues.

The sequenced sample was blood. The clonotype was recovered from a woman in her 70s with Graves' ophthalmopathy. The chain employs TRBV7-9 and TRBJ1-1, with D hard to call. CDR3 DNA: TGTGCCAGCAGCCCGGTGAGCTCTGAAGCTTTCTTT. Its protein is CASSPVSSEAFF. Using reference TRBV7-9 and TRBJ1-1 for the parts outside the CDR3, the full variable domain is DTGVSQNPRHKITKRGQNVTFRCDPISEHNRLYWYRQTLGQGPEFLTYFQNEAQLEKSRLLSDRFSAERPKGSFSTLEIQRTEQGDSAMYLCASSPVSSEAFFGQGTRLTVV.